The T cell receptor beta chain described here comes from a study of regulatory T cells in long-lasting Graves disease. Study findings and constraints: Among the persistent patients, some 2,900 public clonotypes were shared, more than the roughly 970 shared among new patients.

This clonotype was recorded a few times. Its antigen is undetermined. Indicated time point: persistent/refractory GD, antithyroid drugs over 5 years with positive TRAb. RNA extracted from PBMCs served as the sequencing template. Recruitment took place at an endocrinology department in Xi'an, China. The peripheral blood volume drawn was approximately 9 milliliters, and it was collected into EDTA tubes. Building of the TCR beta libraries involved iRepertoire HTBI primers and Arm-PCR of CDR3 regions. TCRdb re-analysed the multiplex PCR reads in MiXCR, keeping a single row per CDR3 protein. Counted here are approximately 360,000 distinct CDR3 sequences, more than 20% occurring once; the ten biggest clones make up around 30%. The TCR comes from a woman aged 40 to 50 with Graves disease. The sample consisted of peripheral blood mononuclear cells (PBMCs), taken when the disease was refractory, from a patient treated with antithyroid drugs.

The DNA for the CDR3 is TGTGCCAGCAGTGATAGGCGACTCCTATACAATGAGCAGTTCTTC. Its translation is CASSDRRLLYNEQFF. The chain is built from TRBV6-1 and TRBJ2-1; D gene ambiguous. In germline, CDR1 is MNHNS, CDR2 SASEGT. V shed 3 bases and J shed 4 bases, with 13 bases lying between them. The CDR3 runs to 15 residues.